Here is one T cell receptor (beta chain) with its context. Its antigen is unidentified. RNA in its total form was extracted from whole blood, and T cells were not sorted. TCRdb re-analyzed the 5' RACE reads; it lists each CDR3 protein once, without DNA. The table lists roughly 170,000 distinct CDR3 sequences. This sample is drawn from a study of monozygotic twins with inflammatory bowel disease. General study results and limits: Similarity of repertoires did not differ between concordant and discordant twins, possibly from limited power. Different T cell subtypes could not be distinguished. The co-twins with IBD showed lower TCRbeta diversity (inverse Simpson) than their healthy siblings.

The CDR3 totals 15 residues. Germline loops: CDR1 SGHRS, CDR2 YFSETQ. The rearrangement links TRBV5-1 to TRBJ2-1. The sample consisted of blood. This receptor was taken from a human donor with ulcerative colitis or Crohn's disease, or a healthy co-twin of an affected twin (not recorded which). Here the CDR3 reads CASSLGLAGVDEQFF.